This paragraph covers one T cell receptor beta chain sequence. The antigen remains unidentified. This sample is part of a study of CD8 T cells in ankylosing spondylitis. Study-wide findings and caveats: Disease-linked clones reportedly concentrated significantly in matched ankylosing spondylitis synovial fluid. What seemed typical of ankylosing spondylitis blood was a TCR beta motif built from about 8 highly homologous variants. Disease-linked clones were CD8+ and relatively rare in peripheral blood.

In TCRdb, the 5' RACE reads were re-called with MiXCR into one record per CDR3 protein. The repertoire includes around 770,000 distinct CDR3 sequences, roughly 10% of them detected once, and approximately 0.46% sits in the top ten. The sequenced sample was blood, either unsorted or a sorted T cell fraction (not recorded which). This sequence was found in a male donor with ankylosing spondylitis.

CDR3 sequence (DNA): TGCAGTGCTAGAAACCTTTACACTAGCTACAATGAGCAGTTCTTC. Residues: CSARNLYTSYNEQFF. The chain links TRBV20-1 to TRBJ2-1; a possible D gene is TRBD2 (5 bases). This CDR3 comprises 15 residues. Germline V lookup: CDR1 DFQATT, CDR2 SNEGSKA (reference sequence). The V end lost 2 bases, the J end lost 3 bases, and 14 bases lay between the germline ends.